The 14 T cell receptor beta chains presented below share a single source sample, sequenced in a study of cytomegalovirus exposure and HLA in healthy donors. The PCR had 60 Vbeta and 13 Jbeta primers. TCRdb's copy holds only in-frame clones and misses some; the assay was immunoSEQ multiplex PCR. The sample holds some 99,000 clones, 69% seen once. The sequenced sample was PBMCs. Receptors originate from a female donor in good health and CMV-seronegative.

This clone has only one observation. This same CDR3 is encoded by further DNA sequences in the sample. The chain has TRBV5-1 and TRBJ1-3; a possible D gene is TRBD1 (6 bases). Germline V CDR1 and CDR2: SGHRS, YFSETQ. The CDR3 sequence is 14 residues long. V lost 2 bases and J lost 2, with 8 bases in between. CDR3 coding DNA: TGCGCCAGCAGCTTACAGGGAACTGGAAACACCATATATTTT. Translating it yields CASSLQGTGNTIYF.

The chain joins TRBV29-1 to TRBJ1-2; 9 bases align to TRBD1. Per the germline V gene, CDR1 is SQVTM and CDR2 is ANQGSEA. This CDR3 comprises 13 residues. With V trimmed by 6 bases and J by 6 bases, 8 bases remained unmatched. DNA of the CDR3: TGCAGCGTCGAAAGGGACAGGGCCAATGGCTACACCTTC. It yields the protein CSVERDRANGYTF.

The J gene is TRBJ2-7, the V gene TRBV7-9; 8 bases line up with TRBD1. The CDR3 is 16 amino acids. V was pared by 2 bases and J by 1 base, with 7 bases of the junction left unmatched. Germline V gene sequence: CDR1 SEHNR, CDR2 FQNEAQ (reference sequence). The CDR3 nucleotides read TGTGCCAGCAGCTTAAACCCGGGACAGGTATCCTACGAGCAGTACTTC. It specifies CASSLNPGQVSYEQYF.

The gene calls are TRBV19 and TRBJ2-1, with D uncertain. This CDR3 is built from 13 residues. Germline CDR1 LNHDA, CDR2 SQIVND (reference sequence). The ends were cut back, 4 bases at V and 7 bases at J, with 11 bases in the middle. The CDR3 reads CASSTLTVNEQFF. CDR3 sequence (DNA): TGTGCCAGTAGTACCTTGACTGTAAATGAGCAGTTCTTC.

This chain links TRBV18 with TRBJ2-7; D ambiguous. Germline V gene sequence: CDR1 KGHSH, CDR2 LQKENI. The CDR3 totals 12 residues. Deletions cut 3 bases from V and 3 bases from J, with 6 bases between. The CDR3 nucleotides are TGTGCCAGCTCACCCGGCGGCTACGAGCAGTACTTC. The encoded protein is CASSPGGYEQYF. Drawing the rest from reference TRBV18 and TRBJ2-7, the complete variable domain is NAGVMQNPRHLVRRRGQEARLRCSPMKGHSHVYWYRQLPEEGLKFMVYLQKENIIDESGMPKERFSAEFPKEGPSILRIQQVVRGDSAAYFCASSPGGYEQYFGPGTRLTVT.

This chain links TRBV7-9 with TRBJ1-1; perhaps TRBD1 as D (6 bases). V was pared by 5 bases and J by 1 base, with 14 bases between. The CDR3 contains 15 residues. Germline CDR1 reads SEHNR; CDR2 reads FQNEAQ (reference sequence). CDR3 sequence reads: CASSLPWTANTEAFF. The CDR3 nucleotides are TGTGCCAGCAGCCTCCCCTGGACAGCGAACACTGAAGCTTTCTTT.

The chain uses TRBV2 and TRBJ2-7; D unresolved. CDR1 is SNHLY and CDR2 is FYNNEI in the germline V gene. The CDR3 runs to 13 residues. Deletions cut 4 bases from V and 2 bases from J, with 9 bases between. This CDR3 is CASSVARTYEQYF. CDR3 DNA: TGTGCCAGCAGTGTTGCCAGGACCTACGAGCAGTACTTC.

This clone was observed a single time. The chain uses TRBV10-3 and TRBJ1-1; D is unresolved. This CDR3 spans 12 amino acids. V shed 0 bases and J shed 8 bases, with 7 bases lying between them. Germline assignment: CDR1 ENHRY and CDR2 SYGVKD. This CDR3 is CAISESGGEAFF. CDR3 nucleotide sequence: TGTGCCATCAGTGAGTCTGGAGGGGAAGCTTTCTTT.

The chain uses TRBV19 and TRBJ2-7; TRBD2 agrees at 11 bases. Trimming at V came to 4 bases and at J to 2 bases, leaving 4 bases not matched to a gene. Germline values: CDR1 LNHDA, CDR2 SQIVND (reference sequence). The CDR3 spans 15 residues. CDR3 bases: TGTGCCAGTAGTACCCTAGCGGGGGGACCCTACGAGCAGTACTTC. This gives the protein CASSTLAGGPYEQYF.

V gene TRBV29-1 combines with J gene TRBJ2-7; 12 nucleotides align to TRBD2. The CDR3 loop spans 14 amino acids. V shed 5 bases and J 6 bases; nucleotides not matched to a gene: 8. Looked up from germline, CDR1 is SQVTM and CDR2 is ANQGSEA. CDR3 loop: CSVNLAGGRSEQYF. The CDR3 DNA follows: TGCAGCGTTAACCTAGCGGGGGGGCGATCCGAGCAGTACTTC.

The V gene is TRBV18, the J gene TRBJ1-5; maybe TRBD1 (6 bases). The CDR3 length is 13 residues. Trimming took 5 bases from V and 5 from J, leaving 10 bases between them. CDR1 KGHSH and CDR2 LQKENI come from the germline V gene. The CDR3 loop reads CASSETGDQPQHF. As DNA, the CDR3 is TGTGCCAGCTCAGAGACAGGTGATCAGCCCCAGCATTTT.

The chain combines TRBV30 with TRBJ2-3, with TRBD2 identical over 10 bases. Germline CDR1 and CDR2: GTSNPN and SVGIG (reference sequence). This CDR3 region has 18 residues. V was pared by 2 bases and J by 2 bases, with 13 bases of the junction left unmatched. The CDR3 here is CAWSSLGMSGGATDTQYF. The CDR3 nucleotides read TGTGCCTGGAGTTCCCTTGGAATGAGCGGGGGGGCCACAGATACGCAGTATTTT. The whole variable domain, filled in from reference TRBV30 and TRBJ2-3, reads SQTIHQWPATLVQPVGSPLSLECTVEGTSNPNLYWYRQAAGRGLQLLFYSVGIGQISSEVPQNLSASRPQDRQFILSSKKLLLSDSGFYLCAWSSLGMSGGATDTQYFGPGTRLTVL.

The rearrangement links TRBV7-9 to TRBJ2-2; a possible D gene is TRBD2 (6 bases). The CDR3 is 16 amino acids. V lost 8 bases and J 0 bases, leaving 16 bases between the germline ends. Germline V gene sequence: CDR1 SEHNR, CDR2 FQNEAQ (reference sequence). Written as DNA, the CDR3 is TGTGCCAGCTCCTGGGGGGACTCCGCGAACACCGGGGAGCTGTTTTTT. Its translation is CASSWGDSANTGELFF. Full variable domain (remainder filled in from reference TRBV7-9 and TRBJ2-2): DTGVSQNPRHKITKRGQNVTFRCDPISEHNRLYWYRQTLGQGPEFLTYFQNEAQLEKSRLLSDRFSAERPKGSFSTLEIQRTEQGDSAMYLCASSWGDSANTGELFFGEGSRLTVL.

V is TRBV9 and J is TRBJ2-3; no clear D. Trimming took off 4 bases at V and 0 bases at J, with 9 bases between the two ends. The CDR3 has 14 residues. Germline CDR1 SGDLS, CDR2 YYNGEE. CDR3 sequence: CASSLGDSTDTQYF. In nucleotides, the CDR3 is TGTGCCAGCAGCCTAGGAGATAGCACAGATACGCAGTATTTT.